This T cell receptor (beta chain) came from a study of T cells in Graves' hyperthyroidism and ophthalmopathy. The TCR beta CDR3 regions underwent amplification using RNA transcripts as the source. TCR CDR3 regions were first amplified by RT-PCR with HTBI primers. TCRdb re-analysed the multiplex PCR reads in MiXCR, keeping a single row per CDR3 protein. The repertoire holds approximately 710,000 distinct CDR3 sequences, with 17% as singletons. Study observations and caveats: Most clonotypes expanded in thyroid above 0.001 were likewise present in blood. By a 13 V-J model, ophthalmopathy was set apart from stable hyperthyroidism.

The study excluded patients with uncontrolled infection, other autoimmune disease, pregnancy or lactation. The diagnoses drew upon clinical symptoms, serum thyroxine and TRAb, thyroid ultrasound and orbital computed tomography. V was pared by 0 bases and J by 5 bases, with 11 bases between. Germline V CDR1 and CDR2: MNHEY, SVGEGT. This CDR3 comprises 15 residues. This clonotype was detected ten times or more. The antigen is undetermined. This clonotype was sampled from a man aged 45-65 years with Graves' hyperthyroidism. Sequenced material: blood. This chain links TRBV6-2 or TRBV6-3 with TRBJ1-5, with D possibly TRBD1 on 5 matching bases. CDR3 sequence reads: CASSYSLGLDQPQHF. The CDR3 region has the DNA TGTGCCAGCAGTTACTCCTTGGGGCTAGATCAGCCCCAGCATTTT.